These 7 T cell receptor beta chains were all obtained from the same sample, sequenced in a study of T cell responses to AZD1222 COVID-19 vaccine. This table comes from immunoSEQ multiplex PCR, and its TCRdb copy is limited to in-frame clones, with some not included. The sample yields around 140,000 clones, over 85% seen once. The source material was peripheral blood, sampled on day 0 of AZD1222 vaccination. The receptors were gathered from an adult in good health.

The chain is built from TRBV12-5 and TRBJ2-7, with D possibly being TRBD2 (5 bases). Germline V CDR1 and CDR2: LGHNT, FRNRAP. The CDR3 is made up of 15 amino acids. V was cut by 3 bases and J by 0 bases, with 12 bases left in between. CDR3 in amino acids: CASGFEGSPSYEQYF. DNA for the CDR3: TGTGCTAGTGGTTTCGAGGGTAGCCCCTCCTACGAGCAGTACTTC. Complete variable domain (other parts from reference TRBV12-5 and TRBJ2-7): DARVTQTPRHKVTEMGQEVTMRCQPILGHNTVFWYRQTMMQGLELLAYFRNRAPLDDSGMPKDRFSAEMPDATLATLKIQPSEPRDSAVYFCASGFEGSPSYEQYFGPGTRLTVT.

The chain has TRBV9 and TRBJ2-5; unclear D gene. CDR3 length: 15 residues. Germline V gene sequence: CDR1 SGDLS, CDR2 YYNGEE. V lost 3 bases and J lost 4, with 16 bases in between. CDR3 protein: CASSDFEGYSETQYF. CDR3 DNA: TGTGCCAGCAGCGATTTTGAAGGGTATTCAGAGACCCAGTACTTC.

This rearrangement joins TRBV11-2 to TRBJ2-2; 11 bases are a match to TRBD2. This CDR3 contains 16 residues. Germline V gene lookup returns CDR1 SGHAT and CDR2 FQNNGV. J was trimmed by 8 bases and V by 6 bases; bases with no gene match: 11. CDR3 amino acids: CASRGLAAETPGELFF. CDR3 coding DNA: TGTGCCAGCAGGGGACTAGCGGCCGAAACACCGGGGGAGCTGTTTTTT. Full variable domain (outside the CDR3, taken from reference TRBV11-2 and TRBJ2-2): EAGVAQSPRYKIIEKRQSVAFWCNPISGHATLYWYQQILGQGPKLLIQFQNNGVVDDSQLPKDRFSAERLKGVDSTLKIQPAKLEDSAVYLCASRGLAAETPGELFFGEGSRLTVL.

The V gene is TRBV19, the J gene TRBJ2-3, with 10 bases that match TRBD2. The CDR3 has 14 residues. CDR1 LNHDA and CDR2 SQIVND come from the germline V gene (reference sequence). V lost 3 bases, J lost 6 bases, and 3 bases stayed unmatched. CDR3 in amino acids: CASSISGGTDTQYF. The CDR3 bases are TGTGCCAGTAGTATTAGCGGGGGGACGGATACGCAGTATTTT.

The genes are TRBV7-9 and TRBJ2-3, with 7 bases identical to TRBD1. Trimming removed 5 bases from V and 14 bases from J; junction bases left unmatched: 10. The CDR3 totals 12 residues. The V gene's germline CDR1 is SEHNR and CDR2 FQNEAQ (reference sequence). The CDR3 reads CASSPDRDSLYF. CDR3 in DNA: TGTGCCAGCAGCCCAGACAGGGATAGCCTGTATTTT.

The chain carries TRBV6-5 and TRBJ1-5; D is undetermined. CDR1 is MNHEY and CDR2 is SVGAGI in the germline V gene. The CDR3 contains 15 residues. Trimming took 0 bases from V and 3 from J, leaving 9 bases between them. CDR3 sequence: CASSYSRADNQPQHF. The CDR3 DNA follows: TGTGCCAGCAGTTACTCGCGGGCGGACAATCAGCCCCAGCATTTT.

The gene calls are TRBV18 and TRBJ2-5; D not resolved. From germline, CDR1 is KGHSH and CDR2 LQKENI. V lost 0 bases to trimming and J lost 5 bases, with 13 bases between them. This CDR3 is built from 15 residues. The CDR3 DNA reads TGTGCCAGCTCACCACCGAGTCTGGGCCAGGAGACCCAGTACTTC. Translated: CASSPPSLGQETQYF.